This T cell receptor beta chain originates from a study of shared clonotypes between healthy human individuals. Investigators spread the genomic DNA of each subset evenly over several immunoSEQ plates. The data were produced by immunoSEQ multiplex PCR, yet TCRdb's version contains in-frame clones alone and is incomplete. The sample records roughly 200,000 clones, 66% being singletons. All the donors were Caucasian adults who lived in Nashville, Tennessee. Points on this clone: Its target is unknown.

Points from the study as a whole: Large sequencing depth failed to make sorted-subset sequencing complete, rarefaction showed. An expected dependence of interdonor clonotype sharing on sequencing depth was noted.

In germline, CDR1 is SGHRS, CDR2 YFSETQ. The CDR3 loop spans 16 amino acids. J gave up 6 bases and V 0 bases, and 8 bases lay outside the gene matches. Source material: memory CD4+ T cells sorted from blood. Subset: CD45RA-negative fraction. The rearrangement uses TRBV5-1 and TRBJ2-3; 9 nucleotides match TRBD2. The clonotype was recovered from a man aged 25 to 40 in good health. The chain's CDR3 is CASSLGGLAGRDTQYF. In DNA form, the CDR3 reads TGCGCCAGCAGCTTGGGGGGACTAGCCGGGCGGGATACGCAGTATTTT.